The sequence of this TCR beta chain was determined in a study of human thymus T cells. Corrective cardiac operations yielded the resected thymus tissue. Those donating were healthy Finnish infants in corrective surgery for congenital heart defects. Produced via immunoSEQ multiplex PCR; TCRdb's table is partial and in-frame only. The data show 55,000 to 85,000 clones, with 85% to 95% seen just once and around 0.037% held by the top ten. Study-wide findings and caveats: Thymic repertoires of unrelated individuals were reported in related research to overlap highly. There appeared to be biased usage of V and J genes in thymic and blood repertoires.

Comment on this clone: Its antigen remains unknown.

J gave up 2 bases and V 4 bases, and 5 bases lay outside the gene matches. Germline lookup yields CDR1 MDHEN and CDR2 SYDVKM. This CDR3 spans 15 amino acids. The specimen was thymus tissue. This TCR derives from a girl under two years old with a congenital heart defect but otherwise immunologically healthy. The V and J genes are TRBV28 and TRBJ1-5, with TRBD1 matching over 7 bases. The CDR3: CASSCDREGNQPQHF. For the CDR3, the DNA is TGTGCCAGCAGTTGCGACAGGGAAGGCAATCAGCCCCAGCATTTT.